The sequence of this T cell receptor (beta chain) was determined in a study of T-cell memory formation after mild COVID-19. MiXCR, applied by TCRdb to the 5' RACE reads, yields one record per CDR3 protein. The data show under 700,000 distinct CDR3 sequences, around 21% seen once. Study conclusions and caveats: Pre-infection memory held some responding clones, suggesting pre-existing cross-reactive T cells responded.

The V and J ends lost 2 bases and 0 bases, in that order; junction bases with no gene match: 6. Looked up from germline, CDR1 is LNHNV and CDR2 is YYDKDF (reference sequence). This CDR3 has 17 amino acids. In the case of this clonotype: Its antigen is as yet unknown.

The V gene is TRBV15, the J gene TRBJ2-2, with 7 bases fitting TRBD2. The TCR originated in an adult woman who had mild COVID-19 (a few samples of this study predate the infection). Cell type and time point are not known. Sample: PBMCs or a T cell subset sorted from them (not recorded which). The CDR3 bases are TGTGCCACCAGCAGACAGGGAGGGCGAACGAACACCGGGGAGCTGTTTTTT. As protein: CATSRQGGRTNTGELFF.